This T cell receptor beta chain was obtained from a study of blood T cell repertoires in COVID-19. The wider study: Samples came from the United States, Italy and Spain, spanning acute and convalescent COVID-19. Sample material is recorded as cDNA or gDNA derived from T cells, B-cell-depleted T cells, or PBMCs.

Here immunoSEQ multiplex PCR was the method, and the copy in TCRdb shows in-frame clones only, minus some. This sample has roughly 50,000 clones, with about three quarters found just once. Germline trimming cut 1 base from V and 2 bases from J; bases unmatched to any gene: 0. Germline V gene data show CDR1 as SGHNT and CDR2 as YENEEA. CDR3 length: 14 amino acids. This TCR came from a human donor with active or convalescent COVID-19. The donor label of this sample is uncertain. The rearrangement uses TRBV11-3 and TRBJ2-7, with 9 bases that match TRBD1. The sample comprised peripheral blood. CDR3 region: CASSLGQGAYEQYF. The CDR3 bases are TGTGCCAGCAGCTTAGGACAGGGGGCCTACGAGCAGTACTTC.